The present entry profiles one T cell receptor beta chain with its context. Naivety among CD8 cells was defined by CD45RO negativity and positive CCR7 selection, thereby excluding terminally differentiated effector memory CD45RA+ cells. These data are taken from a study of shared clonotypes between healthy human individuals. Study background: There were three CD4 naive, three CD4 memory, two CD8 naive and one CD8 memory plates per donor.

Trimming cost V 2 bases and J 4 bases, with 9 bases left between them. The CDR3 is 14 residues long. CDR1 and CDR2 (germline): MNHEY, SMNVEV (reference sequence). The assay ran at deep level. Genomic DNA per cell subset filled all wells of several immunoSEQ plates. Sorted-subset replicate PCRs used 200 ng of genomic DNA. This amount corresponded to approximately 30,000 T cell genomes. The assay was immunoSEQ multiplex PCR, and TCRdb's table has in-frame clones only and misses some. The sample records some 2 million clones, about 95% being singletons. This rearrangement joins TRBV27 to TRBJ1-5; unclear D gene. The sequence derives from a man aged 18 to 30 in good health. The sequencing input was naive CD8+ T cells sorted from blood. The CDR3 DNA sequence: TGTGCCAGCAGTTTACACGGGCCGAATCAGCCCCAGCATTTT. Protein sequence: CASSLHGPNQPQHF.